The 10 T cell receptor beta chains below come from one sample, sequenced in a study of shared clonotypes between healthy human individuals. The repertoire was sequenced with immunoSEQ multiplex PCR; TCRdb's copy has only in-frame clones and lacks some. The data show over 850,000 clones, approximately 78% seen once. The sequenced sample was memory CD4+ T cells from PBMCs. Subset: CD45RA-negative fraction. The receptors derive from a man between 18 and 29 years old in good health. Some clones in this sample may be carry-over from other donors' samples.

The chain links TRBV5-1 to TRBJ2-1; 7 bases agree with TRBD1. This CDR3 contains 14 residues. The V gene's germline CDR1 is SGHRS and CDR2 YFSETQ. After removal of 7 bases from V and 4 bases from J, the junction contained 8 bases not matched to a gene. CDR3 protein: CASREGQTYNEQFF. For the CDR3, the DNA is TGCGCCAGCCGCGAGGGACAGACATACAATGAGCAGTTCTTC.

This sequence joins TRBV1 and TRBJ2-5; the table gives TRBD1 as D, unverified against the DNA. TRBV1 is a pseudogene. The CDR3 is made up of 14 amino acids. The CDR3, as DNA: TGCACCAGCAGCCTGACAGGGGGCTGGGAGACCCAGTACTTC. Its protein is CTSSLTGGWETQYF.

The chain combines TRBV7-2 with TRBJ2-1; 11 bases align to TRBD2. The V segment lost 4 bases and the J segment 4 bases; nucleotides outside the gene matches: 9. Germline values: CDR1 SGHTA, CDR2 FQGNSA. The CDR3 contains 17 residues. CDR3 sequence: CASSSIHWTSGYNEQFF. The CDR3 region has the DNA TGTGCCAGCAGCTCTATTCATTGGACTAGCGGGTACAATGAGCAGTTCTTC.

This clone has only one observation. The CDR3 loop reads CASSSTATNEKLFF. The CDR3 DNA reads as TGTGCCAGCAGCTCGACAGCAACTAATGAAAAACTGTTTTTT. The chain combines TRBV11-2 with TRBJ1-4; a weak D match, TRBD1 (5 bases). The CDR3 is made up of 14 amino acids. CDR1 is SGHAT, CDR2 FQNNGV, per germline. The ends were cut back, 4 bases at V and 0 bases at J, with 6 bases in the middle.

The chain links TRBV30 to TRBJ2-5; no clear D gene. The CDR3 consists of 15 residues. Between the trimmed V and J ends, which lost 0 bases and 1 base, there was a span of 12 bases. From germline, CDR1 is GTSNPN and CDR2 SVGIG (reference sequence). The CDR3 DNA reads as TGTGCCTGGAGTGTAACCGCAGCAGGCCAAGAGACCCAGTACTTC. Translating gives CAWSVTAAGQETQYF. The entire variable domain, with the rest obtained from reference TRBV30 and TRBJ2-5, is as follows: SQTIHQWPATLVQPVGSPLSLECTVEGTSNPNLYWYRQAAGRGLQLLFYSVGIGQISSEVPQNLSASRPQDRQFILSSKKLLLSDSGFYLCAWSVTAAGQETQYFGPGTRLLVL.

V usage is TRBV7-2 and J usage is TRBJ1-1, with a tentative D call TRBD1 (5 bases). Germline V gene data show CDR1 as SGHTA and CDR2 as FQGNSA. This CDR3 spans 14 amino acids. V was trimmed by 3 bases and J by 0 bases, leaving 8 bases between them. CDR3 residues: CASSLVGVNTEAFF. The CDR3 DNA follows: TGTGCCAGCAGCTTGGTGGGGGTGAACACTGAAGCTTTCTTT.

This chain uses TRBV7-3 with TRBJ2-7, with 9 bases lining up with TRBD2. Germline CDR1 is SGHTA and CDR2 is FQGTGA. V shed 2 bases and J 6 bases; nucleotides not matched to a gene: 11. The CDR3 is 16 amino acids. The CDR3 region is CASSLGPLAGGGEQYF. As DNA, the CDR3 is TGTGCCAGCAGCTTAGGCCCCCTCGCGGGAGGGGGCGAGCAGTACTTC.

This chain's CDR3 is CASSIASGRLNGYTF. The CDR3 DNA is TGTGCCAGTAGTATAGCATCGGGGCGGTTGAATGGCTACACCTTC. V usage is TRBV19 and J usage is TRBJ1-2; D is perhaps TRBD1 (5 bases). Trimming took off 1 base at V and 6 bases at J, with 15 bases between the two ends. The length of the CDR3 is 15 residues. Germline loops: CDR1 LNHDA, CDR2 SQIVND (reference sequence).

The genes are TRBV28 and TRBJ1-4; possibly TRBD1 for D (6 bases). The CDR3 has 14 residues. The germline V gene encodes CDR1 MDHEN and CDR2 SYDVKM. Trimming left V 7 bases short and J 0 bases short, with 9 bases between. CDR3 loop: CASTWTATNEKLFF. CDR3 DNA sequence: TGTGCCAGCACCTGGACAGCAACTAATGAAAAACTGTTTTTT. Complete variable domain (other parts from reference TRBV28 and TRBJ1-4): DVKVTQSSRYLVKRTGEKVFLECVQDMDHENMFWYRQDPGLGLRLIYFSYDVKMKEKGDIPEGYSVSREKKERFSLILESASTNQTSMYLCASTWTATNEKLFFGSGTQLSVL.

This rearrangement joins TRBV28 to TRBJ2-1; D may be TRBD2 (6 bases). Germline V gene sequence: CDR1 MDHEN, CDR2 SYDVKM. Trimming took 5 bases from V and 5 from J, leaving 19 bases between them. This CDR3 is 16 amino acids long. This CDR3 reads CASSGPIADRNNEQFF. The CDR3 bases are TGTGCCAGCAGTGGTCCAATAGCGGATCGAAACAATGAGCAGTTCTTC.